The 3 T cell receptor beta chains below were found in one sample sequenced in a study of response to subunit inactivated influenza vaccine. MiXCR, run by TCRdb on the RT-PCR reads, gives a single entry per CDR3 protein. The sample holds some 850,000 distinct CDR3 sequences; 18% are singletons and the top ten take approximately 11%. Sequenced material: PBMCs from blood, taken 5 to 6 days after vaccination. The receptors come from a man aged 50 to 59 who received an inactivated influenza vaccine.

This clonotype has more than one count but fewer than ten. The chain links TRBV7-2 to TRBJ2-3; D perhaps matches TRBD2 (6 bases). The germline V gene has CDR1 SGHTA and CDR2 FQGNSA. The CDR3 covers 14 residues. The V end was cut by 5 bases, the J end by 2 bases, with 11 bases between. CDR3 DNA: TGTGCCAGCAGCCCATGGACTACCACAGATACGCAGTATTTT. As protein: CASSPWTTTDTQYF.

The V and J genes are TRBV4-3 and TRBJ2-7, with D possibly being TRBD2 (6 bases). This CDR3 spans 15 amino acids. Trimming took off 0 bases at V and 4 bases at J, with 13 bases between the two ends. Germline-derived CDR1 and CDR2 are LGHNA and YSLEER. The CDR3 sequence: CASSQDPGATYEQYF. The CDR3, as DNA: TGCGCCAGCAGCCAAGATCCGGGAGCAACATACGAGCAGTACTTC.

This clonotype was counted many times. V usage is TRBV5-1 and J usage is TRBJ2-3, with 11 bases that match TRBD1. V trimming: 4 bases; J trimming: 4 bases; junction bases outside the gene matches: 5. The CDR3 has 15 amino acids. Germline V gene data show CDR1 as SGHRS and CDR2 as YFSETQ. DNA for the CDR3: TGCGCCAGCAGCATGGGACAGGGGGTGTCAGATACGCAGTATTTT. This encodes CASSMGQGVSDTQYF.